A single sample is the source of the 19 T cell receptor beta chains below, sequenced in a study of T cell responses to AZD1222 COVID-19 vaccine. Sequenced by immunoSEQ multiplex PCR; TCRdb stores in-frame clones only, minus some. The table lists 200,000 or so clones, approximately 94% of them singletons. The source was peripheral blood, collected on day 0 of AZD1222 vaccination. Every receptor here comes from an adult in good health.

The chain employs TRBV28 and TRBJ1-3; D uncertain. V shed 2 bases and J shed 6 bases, with 5 bases lying between them. Germline CDR1 reads MDHEN; CDR2 reads SYDVKM. There are 12 residues in the CDR3. CDR3 bases: TGTGCCAGCAGTTTACCCCCAAACACCATATATTTT. Translated, it gives CASSLPPNTIYF.

This chain's CDR3 is CASSQKGKAGLAGADTQYF. CDR3 nucleotides: TGTGCCAGCAGCCAAAAAGGAAAGGCTGGACTAGCTGGGGCAGATACGCAGTATTTT. The chain carries TRBV14 and TRBJ2-3, with 8 nucleotides matching TRBD2. The CDR3 is made up of 19 amino acids. V shed 2 bases and J 4 bases; nucleotides not matched to a gene: 17. The V gene's germline CDR1 is SGHDN and CDR2 FVKESK.

This sequence joins TRBV4-3 and TRBJ1-6; D call uncertain. Germline V lookup: CDR1 LGHNA, CDR2 YSLEER. V lost 0 bases, J lost 4 bases, and 7 bases lay in between. The CDR3 contains 15 residues. In DNA form, the CDR3 reads TGCGCCAGCAGCCAAGATTTGGGTTATAATTCACCCCTCCACTTT. This encodes CASSQDLGYNSPLHF.

The V and J genes are TRBV5-1 and TRBJ2-5; the match to TRBD1 covers 8 bases. Germline V lookup: CDR1 SGHRS, CDR2 YFSETQ. The CDR3 has 14 residues. V trimming: 3 bases; J trimming: 2 bases; junction bases outside the gene matches: 3. The CDR3 bases are TGCGCCAGCAGCTCTACAGGGGGTCAAGAGACCCAGTACTTC. As protein: CASSSTGGQETQYF.

The chain combines TRBV11-1 with TRBJ1-1; no definite D call. Trimming removed 3 bases from V and 5 bases from J, with 4 bases in between. The V gene's germline CDR1 is SGHAT and CDR2 FQDESV (reference sequence). The length of the CDR3 is 11 residues. The CDR3 loop reads CASSLQTEAFF. The DNA for the CDR3 is TGTGCCAGCAGCTTGCAAACTGAAGCTTTCTTT.

The CDR3 region is CASSSGQANSPLHF. The CDR3 DNA sequence: TGTGCCAGCAGCTCGGGACAAGCTAATTCACCCCTCCACTTT. The genes are TRBV11-2 and TRBJ1-6; tentative D call: TRBD1 (6 bases). Per the germline V gene, CDR1 is SGHAT and CDR2 is FQNNGV. The V end was cut by 4 bases, the J end by 6 bases, with 10 bases between. CDR3 length equals 14 residues.

The chain has TRBV3-1 (or the pseudogene TRBV3-2) and TRBJ2-7; D is uncertain. Per the germline V gene, CDR1 is LGHDT and CDR2 is YNNKEL (reference sequence). The CDR3 covers 15 residues. V was cut by 1 base and J by 8 bases, with 18 bases left in between. CDR3 residues: CASSQALGQPLKQYF. The CDR3 nucleotides are TGTGCCAGCAGCCAAGCCTTGGGTCAGCCCCTGAAGCAGTACTTC.

J is TRBJ1-1 and V is TRBV19; D is possibly TRBD1 (6 bases). The V gene lost 5 bases and the J gene lost 11 bases, with 15 bases spanning the gap. The CDR3 has 12 amino acids. Germline assignment: CDR1 LNHDA and CDR2 SQIVND (reference sequence). Here the CDR3 reads CASSPDRRLAFF. DNA of the CDR3: TGTGCCAGTAGTCCGGACAGACGCCTGGCTTTCTTT.

The chain couples TRBV13 to TRBJ2-7; D is possibly TRBD1 (5 bases). The CDR3 length is 14 residues. CDR1 PRHDT and CDR2 FYEKMQ come from the germline V gene (reference sequence). V was pared by 3 bases and J by 0 bases, with 9 bases between. The CDR3 sequence: CASSFTGVSYEQYF. DNA for the CDR3: TGTGCCAGCAGCTTTACAGGTGTCTCCTACGAGCAGTACTTC.

The rearrangement joins TRBV19 to TRBJ1-3; TRBD1 might be the D (5 bases). The CDR3 contains 16 residues. Trimming shortened V by 6 bases and J by 2 bases, and 17 bases separated the two germline ends. Germline CDR1 and CDR2: LNHDA and SQIVND (reference sequence). CDR3 in DNA: TGTGCCAGTAGCCTCACACAGGAGGGGACTGGAAACACCATATATTTT. Protein: CASSLTQEGTGNTIYF.

The chain links TRBV4-1 to TRBJ2-7, with unresolved D. Germline values: CDR1 MGHRA, CDR2 YSYEKL. This CDR3 has 13 residues. Trimming cost V 5 bases and J 1 base, with 9 bases left between them. This chain's CDR3 is CASSTEASYEQYF. The DNA of the CDR3 is TGCGCCAGCAGCACTGAGGCGTCCTACGAGCAGTACTTC.

The sample holds one count of this clone. This sequence joins TRBV7-9 and TRBJ1-1, with 7 bases lining up with TRBD1. V trimming: 4 bases; J trimming: 5 bases; junction bases outside the gene matches: 4. The CDR3 is 13 residues long. Per the germline V gene, CDR1 is SEHNR and CDR2 is FQNEAQ (reference sequence). The CDR3 sequence is CASSSRGRTEAFF. As DNA, the CDR3 is TGTGCCAGCAGCTCCAGGGGGAGGACTGAAGCTTTCTTT.

This sequence joins TRBV3-1 (or the pseudogene TRBV3-2) and TRBJ2-3, with 12 positions matching TRBD2. This CDR3 is 17 amino acids long. V lost 0 bases to trimming and J lost 6 bases; unmatched junction nucleotides: 7. CDR1 is LGHDT, CDR2 YNNKEL, per germline (reference sequence). CDR3 in DNA: TGTGCCAGCAGCCAAGAACGGCTAGCGGGAGGGGCGGATACGCAGTATTTT. Encoded protein: CASSQERLAGGADTQYF.

The gene calls are TRBV4-1 and TRBJ2-2, with no clear D. The CDR3 loop spans 16 amino acids. Trimming pared 0 bases from V and 0 bases from J, leaving 8 bases between. CDR1 MGHRA and CDR2 YSYEKL come from the germline V gene. The CDR3 coding sequence is TGCGCCAGCAGCCAAGATCCGGGCGCGAACACCGGGGAGCTGTTTTTT. Amino acid sequence: CASSQDPGANTGELFF.

This clone has only one observation. The chain joins TRBV28 to TRBJ1-2; 7 bases fit TRBD1. This CDR3 is built from 16 residues. V shed 5 bases and J 5 bases; nucleotides not matched to a gene: 14. Germline lookup yields CDR1 MDHEN and CDR2 SYDVKM. CDR3 in amino acids: CASSPTPTRGLYGYTF. The CDR3 coding sequence is TGTGCCAGCAGTCCTACCCCCACAAGGGGGCTATATGGCTACACCTTC.

V and J are TRBV2 and TRBJ2-1, with D hard to call. The CDR3 spans 11 residues. The germline V and J ends were trimmed by 3 bases and 4 bases, with 1 base remaining between them. The germline gives CDR1 SNHLY, CDR2 FYNNEI. The CDR3 is CASSDYNEQFF. For the CDR3, the DNA is TGTGCCAGCAGTGATTACAATGAGCAGTTCTTC.

This clone was recorded once. The chain combines TRBV7-9 with TRBJ2-6, with TRBD1 matching 8 bases. CDR3 size: 16 residues. V shed 5 bases and J 2 bases; nucleotides not matched to a gene: 5. CDR1 is SEHNR and CDR2 is FQNEAQ in the germline V gene (reference sequence). CDR3 bases: TGTGCCAGCAGCGTACAGGGGGGCCCTGGGGCCAACGTCCTGACTTTC. Its translation: CASSVQGGPGANVLTF.

J is TRBJ2-7 and V is TRBV5-1, with 14 bases that match TRBD2. CDR1 SGHRS and CDR2 YFSETQ come from the germline V gene. The CDR3 totals 18 residues. V shed 0 bases and J 1 base; nucleotides not matched to a gene: 6. The CDR3 is CASSLGGLAGALSYEQYF. CDR3 in DNA: TGCGCCAGCAGCTTGGGGGGACTAGCGGGAGCACTATCCTACGAGCAGTACTTC.

A single count supports this clone. The rearrangement uses TRBV5-1 and TRBJ2-7; D unclear. The CDR3 totals 13 residues. Trimming cost V 2 bases and J 2 bases, with 8 bases left between them. The V gene's germline CDR1 is SGHRS and CDR2 YFSETQ. The CDR3 reads CASSLTQAYEQYF. The CDR3 region has the DNA TGCGCCAGCAGCTTAACTCAGGCCTACGAGCAGTACTTC.